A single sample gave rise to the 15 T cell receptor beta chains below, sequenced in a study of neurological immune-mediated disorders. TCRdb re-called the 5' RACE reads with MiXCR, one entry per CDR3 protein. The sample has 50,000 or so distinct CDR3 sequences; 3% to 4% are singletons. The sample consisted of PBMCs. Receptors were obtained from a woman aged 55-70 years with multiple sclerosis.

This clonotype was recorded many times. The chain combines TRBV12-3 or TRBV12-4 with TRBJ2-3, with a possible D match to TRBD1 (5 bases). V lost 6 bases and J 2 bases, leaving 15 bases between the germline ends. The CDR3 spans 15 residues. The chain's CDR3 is CASRTPDRYTDTQYF. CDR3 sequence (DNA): TGTGCCAGCAGGACACCCGACAGATACACAGATACGCAGTATTTT.

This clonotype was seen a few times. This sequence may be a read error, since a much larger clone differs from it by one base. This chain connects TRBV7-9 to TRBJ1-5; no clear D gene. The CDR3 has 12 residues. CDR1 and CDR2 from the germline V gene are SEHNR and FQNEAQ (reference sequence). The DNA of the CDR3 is TGTGCCAGCAGCTTAGTCGACCAGCACCAGCATTTT. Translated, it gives CASSLVDQHQHF. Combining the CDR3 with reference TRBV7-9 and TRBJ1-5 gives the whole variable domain DTGVSQNPRHKITKRGQNVTFRCDPISEHNRLYWYRQTLGQGPEFLTYFQNEAQLEKSRLLSDRFSAERPKGSFSTLEIQRTEQGDSAMYLCASSLVDQHQHFGDGTRLSIL.

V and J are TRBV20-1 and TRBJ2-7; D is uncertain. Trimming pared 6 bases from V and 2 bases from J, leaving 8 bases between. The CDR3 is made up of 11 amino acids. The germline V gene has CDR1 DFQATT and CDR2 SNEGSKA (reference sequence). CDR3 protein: CSATETYEQYF. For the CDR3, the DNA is TGCAGTGCCACCGAGACCTACGAGCAGTACTTC.

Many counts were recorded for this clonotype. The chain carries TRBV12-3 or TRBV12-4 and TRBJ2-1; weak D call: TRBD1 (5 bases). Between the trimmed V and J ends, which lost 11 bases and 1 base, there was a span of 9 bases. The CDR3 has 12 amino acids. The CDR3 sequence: CAFGHSYNEQFF. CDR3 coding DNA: TGTGCCTTTGGACATTCCTACAATGAGCAGTTCTTC.

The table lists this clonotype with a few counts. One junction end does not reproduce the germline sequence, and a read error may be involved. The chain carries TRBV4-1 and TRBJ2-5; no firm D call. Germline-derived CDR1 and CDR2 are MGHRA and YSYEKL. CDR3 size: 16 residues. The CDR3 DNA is TGCGCCAACAGCCAATCTTACACGCAATATGGGGAGACCCAGTACTTC. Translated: CANSQSYTQYGETQYF.

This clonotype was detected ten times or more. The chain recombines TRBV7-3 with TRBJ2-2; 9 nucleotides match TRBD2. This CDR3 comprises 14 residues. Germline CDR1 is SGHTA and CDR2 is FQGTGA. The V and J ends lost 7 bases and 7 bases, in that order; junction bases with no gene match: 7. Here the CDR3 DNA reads TGTGCCAGCAAGGCTAGCGGGGCGGTCGGGGAGCTGTTTTTT. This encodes CASKASGAVGELFF. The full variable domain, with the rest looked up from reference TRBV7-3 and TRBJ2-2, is GAGVSQTPSNKVTEKGKYVELRCDPISGHTALYWYRQSLGQGPEFLIYFQGTGAADDSGLPNDRFFAVRPEGSVSTLKIQRTERGDSAVYLCASKASGAVGELFFGEGSRLTVL.

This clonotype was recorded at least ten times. Written as DNA, the CDR3 is TGTGCCAGCAGCCAAGGCAATCAGTTCTCCTACAATGAGCAGTTCTTC. This gives the protein CASSQGNQFSYNEQFF. The chain joins TRBV14 to TRBJ2-1; D uncertain. Trimming pared 1 base from V and 0 bases from J, leaving 10 bases between. This CDR3 has 16 residues. Germline CDR1 reads SGHDN; CDR2 reads FVKESK.

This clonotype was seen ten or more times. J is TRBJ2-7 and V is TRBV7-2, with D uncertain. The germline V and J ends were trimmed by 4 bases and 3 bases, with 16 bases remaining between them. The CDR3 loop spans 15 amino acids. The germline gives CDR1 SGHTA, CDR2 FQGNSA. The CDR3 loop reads CASSYTPGQSYEQYF. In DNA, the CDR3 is TGTGCCAGCAGCTACACCCCCGGCCAGAGCTACGAGCAGTACTTC.

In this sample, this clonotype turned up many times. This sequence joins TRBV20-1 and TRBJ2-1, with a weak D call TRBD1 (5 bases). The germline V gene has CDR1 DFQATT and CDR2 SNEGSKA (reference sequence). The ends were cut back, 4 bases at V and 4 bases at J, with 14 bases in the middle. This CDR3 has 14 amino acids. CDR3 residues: CSATKGEGYNEQFF. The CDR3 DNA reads TGCAGTGCTACCAAAGGGGAAGGTTACAATGAGCAGTTCTTC.

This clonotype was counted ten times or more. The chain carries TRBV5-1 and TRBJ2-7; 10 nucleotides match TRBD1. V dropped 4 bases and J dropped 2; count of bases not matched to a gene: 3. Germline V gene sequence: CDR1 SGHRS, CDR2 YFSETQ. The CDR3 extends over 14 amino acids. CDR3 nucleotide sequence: TGCGCCAGCAGCACGGGGACAGGGGCCTACGAGCAGTACTTC. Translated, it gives CASSTGTGAYEQYF.

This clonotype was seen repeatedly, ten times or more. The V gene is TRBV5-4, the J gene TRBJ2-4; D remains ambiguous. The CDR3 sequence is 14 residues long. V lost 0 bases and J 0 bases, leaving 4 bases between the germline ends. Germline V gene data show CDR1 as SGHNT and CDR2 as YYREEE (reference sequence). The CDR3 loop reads CASSLALAKNIQYF. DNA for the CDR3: TGTGCCAGCAGCTTGGCACTAGCCAAAAACATTCAGTACTTC.

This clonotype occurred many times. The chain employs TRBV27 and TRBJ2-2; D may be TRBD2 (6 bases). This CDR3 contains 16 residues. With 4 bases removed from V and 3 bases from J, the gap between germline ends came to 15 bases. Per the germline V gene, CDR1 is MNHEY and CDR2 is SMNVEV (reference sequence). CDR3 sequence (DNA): TGTGCCAGCAGTTCCTCCCGGGACTTCTACACCGGGGAGCTGTTTTTT. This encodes CASSSSRDFYTGELFF.

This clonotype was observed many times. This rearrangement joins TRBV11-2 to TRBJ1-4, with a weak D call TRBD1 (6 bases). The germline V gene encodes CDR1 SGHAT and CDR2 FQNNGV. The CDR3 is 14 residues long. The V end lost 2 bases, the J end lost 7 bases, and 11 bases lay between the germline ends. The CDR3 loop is CASSLPGAFEKLFF. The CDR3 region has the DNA TGTGCCAGCAGCTTACCGGGGGCCTTTGAAAAACTGTTTTTT. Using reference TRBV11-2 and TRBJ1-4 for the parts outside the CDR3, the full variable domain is EAGVAQSPRYKIIEKRQSVAFWCNPISGHATLYWYQQILGQGPKLLIQFQNNGVVDDSQLPKDRFSAERLKGVDSTLKIQPAKLEDSAVYLCASSLPGAFEKLFFGSGTQLSVL.

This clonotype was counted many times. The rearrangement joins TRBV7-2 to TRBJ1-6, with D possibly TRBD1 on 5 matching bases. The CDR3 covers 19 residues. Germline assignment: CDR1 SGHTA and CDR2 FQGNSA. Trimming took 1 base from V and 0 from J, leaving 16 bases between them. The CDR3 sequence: CASSLVLGTGSSYNSPLHF. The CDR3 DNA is TGTGCCAGCAGCTTAGTCCTTGGGACTGGGAGCTCCTATAATTCACCCCTCCACTTT.

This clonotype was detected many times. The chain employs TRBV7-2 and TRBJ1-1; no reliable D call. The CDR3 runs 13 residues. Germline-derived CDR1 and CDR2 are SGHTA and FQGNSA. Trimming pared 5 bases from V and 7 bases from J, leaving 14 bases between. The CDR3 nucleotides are TGTGCCAGCAGCCTCTCCGGAGGCGGTGAAGCTTTCTTT. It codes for CASSLSGGGEAFF.